This T cell receptor (beta chain) was identified during a study of shared clonotypes between healthy human individuals. Study as a whole: Aged between 18 and 49, the donors were two women and three men.

Trimming at V came to 3 bases and at J to 2 bases, leaving 2 bases not matched to a gene. CDR3 length: 15 amino acids. Germline V gene lookup returns CDR1 SGHRS and CDR2 YFSETQ. On this clone itself: Its antigen remains unidentified. This CDR3 is also generated by other DNA sequences in the sample.

Deep level was the assay's run setting. TCRdb keeps only in-frame clones here, not all; method: immunoSEQ multiplex PCR. Among about 1.1 million clones listed, 77% were seen once. Study-wide results and limits: Naive CD4 clonotypes overlapped across several donors at 4.5% to 5.5%. Compared with memory subsets, naive subsets generally had larger estimated richness.

The sample taken for sequencing was memory CD4+ T cells from PBMCs. Regarding subset: CD45RA-negative fraction. This chain uses TRBV5-1 with TRBJ2-1, with 10 positions matching TRBD2. The clonotype was recovered from a man aged 18 to 29 in good health. Some clones in this sample may be carry-over from other donors' samples. Written as DNA, the CDR3 is TGCGCCAGCAGCTATCTAGCGGGAGCCTACAATGAGCAGTTCTTC. Translating gives CASSYLAGAYNEQFF.